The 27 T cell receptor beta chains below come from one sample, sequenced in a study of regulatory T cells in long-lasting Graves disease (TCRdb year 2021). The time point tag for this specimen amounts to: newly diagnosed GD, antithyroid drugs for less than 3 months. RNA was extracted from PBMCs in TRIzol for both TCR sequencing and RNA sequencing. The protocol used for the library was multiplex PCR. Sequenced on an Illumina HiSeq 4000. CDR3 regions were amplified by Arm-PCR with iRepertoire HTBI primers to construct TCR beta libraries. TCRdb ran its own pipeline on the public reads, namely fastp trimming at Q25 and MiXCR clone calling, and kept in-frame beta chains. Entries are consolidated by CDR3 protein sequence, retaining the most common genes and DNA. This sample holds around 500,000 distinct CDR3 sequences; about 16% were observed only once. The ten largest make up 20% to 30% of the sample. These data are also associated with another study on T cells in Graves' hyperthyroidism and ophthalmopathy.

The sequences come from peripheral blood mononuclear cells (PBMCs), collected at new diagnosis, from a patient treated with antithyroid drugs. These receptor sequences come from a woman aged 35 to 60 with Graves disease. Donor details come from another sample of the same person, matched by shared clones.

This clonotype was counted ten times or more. The CDR3: CASSWTSHTGELFF. CDR3 DNA sequence: TGTGCCAGCAGCTGGACTAGCCACACCGGGGAGCTGTTTTTT. The chain employs TRBV11-2 and TRBJ2-2; 8 bases are a match to TRBD2. In germline, CDR1 is SGHAT, CDR2 FQNNGV. Germline trimming cut 4 bases from V and 3 bases from J; bases unmatched to any gene: 1. The CDR3 runs 14 residues.

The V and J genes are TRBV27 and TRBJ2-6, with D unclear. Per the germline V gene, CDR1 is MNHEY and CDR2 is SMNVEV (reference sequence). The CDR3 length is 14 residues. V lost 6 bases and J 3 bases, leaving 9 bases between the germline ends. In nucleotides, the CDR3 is TGTGCCAGCAGGCAATTAAGTGGGGCCAACGTCCTGACTTTC. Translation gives CASRQLSGANVLTF.

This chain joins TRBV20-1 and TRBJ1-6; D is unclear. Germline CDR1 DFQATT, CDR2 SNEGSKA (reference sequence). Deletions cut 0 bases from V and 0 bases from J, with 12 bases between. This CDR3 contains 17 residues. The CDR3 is CSARDDLSSSYNSPLHF. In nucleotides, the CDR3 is TGCAGTGCTAGAGACGATCTTTCGAGCTCCTATAATTCACCCCTCCACTTT.

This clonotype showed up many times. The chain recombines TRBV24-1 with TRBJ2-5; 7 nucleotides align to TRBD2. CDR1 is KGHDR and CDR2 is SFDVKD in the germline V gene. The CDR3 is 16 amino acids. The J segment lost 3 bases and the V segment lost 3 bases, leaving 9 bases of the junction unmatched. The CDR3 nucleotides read TGTGCCACCAGTGATCCCTGGGCCGGGACTAAAGAGACCCAGTACTTC. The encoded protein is CATSDPWAGTKETQYF.

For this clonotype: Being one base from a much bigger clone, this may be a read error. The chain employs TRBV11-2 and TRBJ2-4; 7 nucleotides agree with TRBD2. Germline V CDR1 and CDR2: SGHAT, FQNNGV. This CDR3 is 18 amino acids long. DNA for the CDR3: TGTGCCAGCGGCTTAGAGACCAGCGGGGTTAGGGACAAAAACATTCAGTACTTC. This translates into CASGLETSGVRDKNIQYF.

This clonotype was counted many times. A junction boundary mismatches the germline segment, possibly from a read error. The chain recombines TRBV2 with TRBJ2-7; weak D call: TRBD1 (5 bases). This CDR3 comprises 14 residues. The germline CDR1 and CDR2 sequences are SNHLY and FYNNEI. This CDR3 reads CAGSDRVGVYEQYF. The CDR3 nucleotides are TGTGCCGGCAGTGATCGGGTAGGGGTCTACGAGCAGTACTTC.

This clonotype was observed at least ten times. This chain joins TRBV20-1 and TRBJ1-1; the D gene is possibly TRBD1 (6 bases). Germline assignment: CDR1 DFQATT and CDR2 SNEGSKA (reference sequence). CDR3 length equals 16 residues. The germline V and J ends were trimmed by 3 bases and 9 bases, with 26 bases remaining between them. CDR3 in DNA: TGCAGTGCTAGGTACAGCGGGGGCTCTTTATTAGCCAAAGCTTTCTTT. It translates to CSARYSGGSLLAKAFF.

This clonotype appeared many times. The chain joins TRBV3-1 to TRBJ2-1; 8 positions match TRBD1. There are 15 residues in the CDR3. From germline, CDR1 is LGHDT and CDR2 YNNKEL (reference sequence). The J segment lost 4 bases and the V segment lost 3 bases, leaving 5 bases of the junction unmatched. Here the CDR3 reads CASSHLDRAYNEQFF. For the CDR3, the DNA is TGTGCCAGCAGCCATTTGGACAGGGCGTACAATGAGCAGTTCTTC.

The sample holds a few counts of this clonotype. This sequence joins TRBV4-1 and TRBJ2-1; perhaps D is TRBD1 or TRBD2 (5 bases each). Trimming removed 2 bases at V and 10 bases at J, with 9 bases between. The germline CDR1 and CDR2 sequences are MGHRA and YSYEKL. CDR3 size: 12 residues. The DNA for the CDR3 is TGCGCCAGCAGCCAAACAGGAGGCGAGCAGTTCTTC. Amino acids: CASSQTGGEQFF.

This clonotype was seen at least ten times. CDR3 sequence: CASSLKSGEYEQYF. The CDR3 region has the DNA TGTGCCAGCAGCTTAAAGTCCGGGGAATACGAGCAGTACTTC. This sequence joins TRBV7-2 and TRBJ2-7; a possible D gene is TRBD2 (5 bases). Trimming took off 2 bases at V and 4 bases at J, with 12 bases between the two ends. The germline V gene has CDR1 SGHTA and CDR2 FQGNSA. The CDR3 consists of 14 residues.

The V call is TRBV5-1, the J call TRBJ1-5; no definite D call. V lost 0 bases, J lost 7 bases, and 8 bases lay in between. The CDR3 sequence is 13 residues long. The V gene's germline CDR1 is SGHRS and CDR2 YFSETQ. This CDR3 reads CASSLEGMQPQHF. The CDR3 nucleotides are TGCGCCAGCAGCTTGGAAGGGATGCAGCCCCAGCATTTT. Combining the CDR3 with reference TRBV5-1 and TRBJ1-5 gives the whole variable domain KAGVTQTPRYLIKTRGQQVTLSCSPISGHRSVSWYQQTPGQGLQFLFEYFSETQRNKGNFPGRFSGRQFSNSRSEMNVSTLELGDSALYLCASSLEGMQPQHFGDGTRLSIL.

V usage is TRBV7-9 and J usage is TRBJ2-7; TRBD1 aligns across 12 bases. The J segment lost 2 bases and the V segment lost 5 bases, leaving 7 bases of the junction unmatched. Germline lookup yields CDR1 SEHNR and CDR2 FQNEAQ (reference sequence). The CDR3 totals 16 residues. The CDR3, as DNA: TGTGCCAGCAGCGGCGGTGGGGACAGGGGGCCCTACGAGCAGTACTTC. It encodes CASSGGGDRGPYEQYF.

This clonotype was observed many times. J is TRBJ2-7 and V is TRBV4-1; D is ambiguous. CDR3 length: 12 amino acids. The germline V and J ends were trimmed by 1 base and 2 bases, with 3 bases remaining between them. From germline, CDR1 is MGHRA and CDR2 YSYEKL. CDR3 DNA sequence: TGCGCCAGCAGCCAAGCGGCCTACGAGCAGTACTTC. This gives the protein CASSQAAYEQYF.

The CDR3 DNA is TGCAGTGCCCCCGGACTAGTGCGAGAGACCCAGTACTTC. Translated, it gives CSAPGLVRETQYF. The V call is TRBV20-1, the J call TRBJ2-5; 7 bases map to TRBD2. In germline, CDR1 is DFQATT, CDR2 SNEGSKA (reference sequence). The CDR3 contains 13 residues. V was clipped by 6 bases and J by 4 bases; unmatched bases: 8.

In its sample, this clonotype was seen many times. This CDR3 is CASSLGLGGNQPQHF. CDR3 DNA sequence: TGTGCCAGCAGCTTGGGTCTGGGAGGCAATCAGCCCCAGCATTTT. This rearrangement joins TRBV7-9 to TRBJ1-5; D unclear. CDR1 is SEHNR, CDR2 FQNEAQ, per germline (reference sequence). V was trimmed by 3 bases and J by 2 bases, leaving 11 bases between them. This CDR3 region has 15 residues. Complete variable domain (other parts from reference TRBV7-9 and TRBJ1-5): DTGVSQNPRHKITKRGQNVTFRCDPISEHNRLYWYRQTLGQGPEFLTYFQNEAQLEKSRLLSDRFSAERPKGSFSTLEIQRTEQGDSAMYLCASSLGLGGNQPQHFGDGTRLSIL.

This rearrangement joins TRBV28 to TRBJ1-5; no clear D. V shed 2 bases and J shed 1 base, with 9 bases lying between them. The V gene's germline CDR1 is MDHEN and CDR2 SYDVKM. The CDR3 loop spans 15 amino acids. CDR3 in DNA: TGTGCCAGCAGTTTAGTGTTCGGGAGCAATCAGCCCCAGCATTTT. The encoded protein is CASSLVFGSNQPQHF.

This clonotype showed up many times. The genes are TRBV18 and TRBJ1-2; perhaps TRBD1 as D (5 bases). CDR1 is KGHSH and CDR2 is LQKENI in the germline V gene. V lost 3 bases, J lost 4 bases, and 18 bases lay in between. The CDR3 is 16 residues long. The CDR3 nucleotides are TGTGCCAGCTCACCTTCGGGAGGGGCTCAAGGCTATGGCTACACCTTC. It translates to CASSPSGGAQGYGYTF.

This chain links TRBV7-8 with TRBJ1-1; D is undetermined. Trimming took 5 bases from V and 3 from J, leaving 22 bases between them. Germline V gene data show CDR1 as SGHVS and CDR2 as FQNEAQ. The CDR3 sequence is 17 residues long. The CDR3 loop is CASSRGRRFRLDTEAFF. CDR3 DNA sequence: TGTGCCAGCAGCCGCGGGCGGCGGTTTAGGCTGGACACTGAAGCTTTCTTT.

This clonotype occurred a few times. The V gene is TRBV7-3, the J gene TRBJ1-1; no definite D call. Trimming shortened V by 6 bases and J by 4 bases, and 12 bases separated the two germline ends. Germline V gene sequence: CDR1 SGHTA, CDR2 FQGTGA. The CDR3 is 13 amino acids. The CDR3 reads CASSHGWGTEAFF. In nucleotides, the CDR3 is TGTGCCAGCAGTCATGGGTGGGGCACTGAAGCTTTCTTT.

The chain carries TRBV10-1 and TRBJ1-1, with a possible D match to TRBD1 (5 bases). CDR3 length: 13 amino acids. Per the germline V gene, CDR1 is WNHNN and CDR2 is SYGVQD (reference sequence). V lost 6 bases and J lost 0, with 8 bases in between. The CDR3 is CASRGTMNTEAFF. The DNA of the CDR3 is TGCGCCAGCAGAGGGACTATGAACACTGAAGCTTTCTTT.

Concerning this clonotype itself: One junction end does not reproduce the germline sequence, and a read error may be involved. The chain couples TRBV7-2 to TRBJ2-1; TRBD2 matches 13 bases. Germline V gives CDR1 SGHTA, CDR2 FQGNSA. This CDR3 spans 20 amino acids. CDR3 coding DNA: TGTGCCAGCAGCTTAGACCAGGGACTAGCGGGGTCCGGCTCCTACAATGAGCAGCTCTTC. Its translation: CASSLDQGLAGSGSYNEQLF.

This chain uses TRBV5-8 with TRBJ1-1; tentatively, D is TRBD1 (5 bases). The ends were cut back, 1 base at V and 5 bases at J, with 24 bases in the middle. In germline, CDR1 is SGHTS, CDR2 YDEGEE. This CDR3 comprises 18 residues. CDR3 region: CASSLFFSRWGKLTEAFF. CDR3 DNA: TGTGCCAGCAGCTTGTTCTTTTCCAGATGGGGGAAGTTGACTGAAGCTTTCTTT.

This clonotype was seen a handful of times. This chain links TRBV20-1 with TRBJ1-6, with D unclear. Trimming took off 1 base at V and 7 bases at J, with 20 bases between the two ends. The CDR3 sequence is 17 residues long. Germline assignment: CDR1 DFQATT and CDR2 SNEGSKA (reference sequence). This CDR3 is CSARVPNRSGDNSPLHF. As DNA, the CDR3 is TGCAGTGCTAGAGTGCCCAATCGGAGTGGAGACAATTCACCCCTCCACTTT.

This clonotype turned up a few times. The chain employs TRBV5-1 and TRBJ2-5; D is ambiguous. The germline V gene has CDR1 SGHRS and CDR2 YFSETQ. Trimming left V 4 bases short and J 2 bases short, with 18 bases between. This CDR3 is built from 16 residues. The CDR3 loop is CASSQLSSQKQETQYF. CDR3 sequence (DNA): TGCGCCAGCAGCCAATTGAGTAGTCAGAAGCAAGAGACCCAGTACTTC.

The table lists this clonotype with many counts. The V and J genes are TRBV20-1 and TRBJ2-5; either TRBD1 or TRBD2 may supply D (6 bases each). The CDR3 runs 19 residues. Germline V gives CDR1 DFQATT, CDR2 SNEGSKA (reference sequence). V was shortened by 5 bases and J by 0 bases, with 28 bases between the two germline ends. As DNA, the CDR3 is TGCAGTGCTGGGGGACGGTTAGATTTTGGGGGGACAAACCAAGAGACCCAGTACTTC. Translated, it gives CSAGGRLDFGGTNQETQYF.

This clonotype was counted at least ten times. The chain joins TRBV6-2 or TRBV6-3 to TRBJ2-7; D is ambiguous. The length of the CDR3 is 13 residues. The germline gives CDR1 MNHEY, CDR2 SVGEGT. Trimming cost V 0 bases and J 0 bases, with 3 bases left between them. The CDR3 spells CASSYSSSYEQYF. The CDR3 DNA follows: TGTGCCAGCAGTTACTCGAGCTCCTACGAGCAGTACTTC.

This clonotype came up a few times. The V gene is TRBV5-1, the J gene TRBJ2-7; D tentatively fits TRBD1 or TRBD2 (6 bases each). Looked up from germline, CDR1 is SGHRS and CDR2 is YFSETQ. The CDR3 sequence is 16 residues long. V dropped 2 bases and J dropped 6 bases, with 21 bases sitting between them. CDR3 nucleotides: TGCGCCAGCAGCTTTGGGGGGACACCGACGGCTGGCGAGCAGTACTTC. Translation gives CASSFGGTPTAGEQYF.